This TCR beta chain stems from a study of blood T cell repertoires in COVID-19. Study-wide background: Italy, Spain and the United States were the sources of the convalescent and acute COVID-19 samples. In each case, the material was cDNA or gDNA derived from T cells, B-cell-depleted T cells, or PBMCs.

V lost 0 bases, J lost 0 bases, and 9 bases lay in between. Germline V gives CDR1 ENHRY, CDR2 SYGVKD. The CDR3 is 16 amino acids. Original methodology: Using reference gene primer amplification, nucleated cell counts were estimated. Data came from immunoSEQ multiplex PCR; TCRdb stores just in-frame clones and leaves some out. The V and J calls and clone size come from that table; D and trimming were worked out from the DNA. This table holds about 200,000 clones, approximately 92% found once. The specimen sequenced was peripheral blood. J is TRBJ1-3 and V is TRBV10-3; D is perhaps TRBD1 (5 bases). The sequence came from a middle-aged man with acute or convalescent COVID-19. The CDR3 nucleotides are TGTGCCATCAGTGAGTCGGGCGGGGCCTCTGGAAACACCATATATTTT. This encodes CAISESGGASGNTIYF.